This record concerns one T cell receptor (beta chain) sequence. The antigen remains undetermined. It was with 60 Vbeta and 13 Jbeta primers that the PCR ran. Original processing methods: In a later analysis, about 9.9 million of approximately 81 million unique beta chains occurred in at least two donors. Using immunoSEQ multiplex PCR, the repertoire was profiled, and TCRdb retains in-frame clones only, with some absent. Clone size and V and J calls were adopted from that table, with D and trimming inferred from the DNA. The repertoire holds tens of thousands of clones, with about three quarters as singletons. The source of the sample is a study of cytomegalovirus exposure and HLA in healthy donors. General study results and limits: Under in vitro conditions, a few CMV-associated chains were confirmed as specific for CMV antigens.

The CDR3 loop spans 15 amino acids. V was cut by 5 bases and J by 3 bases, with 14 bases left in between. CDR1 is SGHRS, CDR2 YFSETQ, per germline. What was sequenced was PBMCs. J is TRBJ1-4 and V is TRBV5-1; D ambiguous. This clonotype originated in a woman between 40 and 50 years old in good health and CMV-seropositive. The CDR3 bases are TGCGCCAGCAGAATTGAGGCATCAGCTAATGAAAAACTGTTTTTT. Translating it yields CASRIEASANEKLFF.